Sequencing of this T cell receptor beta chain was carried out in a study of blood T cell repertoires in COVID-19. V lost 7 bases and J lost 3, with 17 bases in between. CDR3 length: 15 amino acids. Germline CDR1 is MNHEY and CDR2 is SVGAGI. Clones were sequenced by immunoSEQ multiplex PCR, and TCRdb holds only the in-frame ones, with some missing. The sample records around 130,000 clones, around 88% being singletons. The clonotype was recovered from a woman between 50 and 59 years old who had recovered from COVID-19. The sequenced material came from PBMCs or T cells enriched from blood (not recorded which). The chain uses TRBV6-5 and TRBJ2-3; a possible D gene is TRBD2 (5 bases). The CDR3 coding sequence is TGTGCCAGCAAAACAAGGACTGACACTACAGATACGCAGTATTTT. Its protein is CASKTRTDTTDTQYF.